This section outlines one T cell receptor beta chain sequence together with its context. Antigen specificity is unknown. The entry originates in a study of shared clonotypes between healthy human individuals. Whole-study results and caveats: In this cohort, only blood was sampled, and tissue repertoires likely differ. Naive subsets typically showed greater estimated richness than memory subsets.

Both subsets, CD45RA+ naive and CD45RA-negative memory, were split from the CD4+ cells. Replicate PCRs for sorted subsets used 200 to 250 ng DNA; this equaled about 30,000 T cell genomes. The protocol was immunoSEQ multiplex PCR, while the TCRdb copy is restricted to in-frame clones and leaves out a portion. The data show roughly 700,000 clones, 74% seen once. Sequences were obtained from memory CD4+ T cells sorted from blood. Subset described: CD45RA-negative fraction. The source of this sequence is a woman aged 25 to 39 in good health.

The CDR3 reads CASSSGLPKPQHF. CDR3 coding DNA: TGTGCCAGCAGTTCGGGACTGCCGAAGCCCCAGCATTTT. V gene TRBV6-6 combines with J gene TRBJ1-5, with D maybe TRBD1 (5 bases). V was cut by 4 bases and J by 8 bases, with 12 bases left in between. The CDR3 covers 13 residues. Germline V CDR1 and CDR2: MNHNY, SVGAGI (reference sequence).